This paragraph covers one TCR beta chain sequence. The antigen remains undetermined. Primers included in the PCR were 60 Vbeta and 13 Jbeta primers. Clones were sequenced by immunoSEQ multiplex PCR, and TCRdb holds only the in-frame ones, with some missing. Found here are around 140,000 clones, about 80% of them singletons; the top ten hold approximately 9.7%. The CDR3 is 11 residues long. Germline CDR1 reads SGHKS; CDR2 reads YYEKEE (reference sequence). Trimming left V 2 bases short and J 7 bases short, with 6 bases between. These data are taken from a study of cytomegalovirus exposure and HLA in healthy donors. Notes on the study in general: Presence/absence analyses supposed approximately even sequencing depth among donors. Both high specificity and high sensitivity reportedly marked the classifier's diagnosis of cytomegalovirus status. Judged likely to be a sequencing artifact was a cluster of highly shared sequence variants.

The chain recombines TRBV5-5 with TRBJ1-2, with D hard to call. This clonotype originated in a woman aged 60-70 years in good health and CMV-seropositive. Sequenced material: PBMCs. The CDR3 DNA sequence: TGTGCCAGCAGCTTCTCGGGTGGCTACACCTTC. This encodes CASSFSGGYTF.